Presented here are 2 T cell receptor beta chains from one specimen sequenced in a study of PD-1 blockade in classical Hodgkin lymphoma. Method: immunoSEQ multiplex PCR; TCRdb's copy keeps in-frame clones and lacks some. The table records about 22,000 clones, roughly two thirds of them present only once. Each and every patient relapsed after autologous stem cell transplantation, and patients got differing brentuximab vedotin exposure. Source: peripheral blood mononuclear cells (PBMCs), taken at baseline. Receptor source: a human donor with classical Hodgkin lymphoma.

The chain carries TRBV13 and TRBJ2-1; the D gene is possibly TRBD2 (6 bases). CDR3 length: 13 amino acids. Trimming pared 5 bases from V and 7 bases from J, leaving 12 bases between. Looked up from germline, CDR1 is PRHDT and CDR2 is FYEKMQ (reference sequence). The CDR3 coding sequence is TGTGCCAGCAGCCAGGGACTGCCAAATGAGCAGTTCTTC. It is translated as CASSQGLPNEQFF.

This clone has more than one count but fewer than ten. The chain links TRBV27 to TRBJ2-2; D is perhaps TRBD2 (6 bases). This CDR3 has 15 amino acids. V was pared by 4 bases and J by 3 bases, with 12 bases between. Germline V gene sequence: CDR1 MNHEY, CDR2 SMNVEV (reference sequence). The CDR3 spells CASSYSGVYTGELFF. CDR3 DNA sequence: TGTGCCAGCAGTTACTCGGGGGTGTACACCGGGGAGCTGTTTTTT.